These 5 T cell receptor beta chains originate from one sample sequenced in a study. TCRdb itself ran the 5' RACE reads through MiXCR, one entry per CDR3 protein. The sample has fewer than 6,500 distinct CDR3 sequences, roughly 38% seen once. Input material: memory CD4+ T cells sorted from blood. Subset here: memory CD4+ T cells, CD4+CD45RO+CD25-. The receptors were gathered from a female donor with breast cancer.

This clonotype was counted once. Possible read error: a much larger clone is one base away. CDR3 nucleotides: TGTGCCAGCAGCCAAGAGCAGCCACAGCCACTGCTTTTT. Translation gives CASSQEQPQPLLF. The chain is built from TRBV4-2 and TRBJ1-4; D call uncertain. Germline V gene data show CDR1 as LGHNA and CDR2 as YNFKEQ. The CDR3 loop spans 13 amino acids.

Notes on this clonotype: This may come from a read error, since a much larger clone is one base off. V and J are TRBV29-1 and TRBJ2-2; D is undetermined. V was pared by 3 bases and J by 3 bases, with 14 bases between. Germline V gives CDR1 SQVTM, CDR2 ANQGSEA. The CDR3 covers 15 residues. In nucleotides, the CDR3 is TGCAGCGTTGACTTGGCTAATCGGCACACCGGGGAGCTGTTTTTT. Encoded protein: CSVDLANRHTGELFF.

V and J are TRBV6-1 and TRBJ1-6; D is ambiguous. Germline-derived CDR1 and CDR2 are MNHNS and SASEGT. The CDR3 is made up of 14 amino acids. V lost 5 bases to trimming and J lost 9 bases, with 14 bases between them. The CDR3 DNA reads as TGTGCCAGCAGTATACTACCTTCGTTTTCACCCCTCCACTTT. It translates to CASSILPSFSPLHF.

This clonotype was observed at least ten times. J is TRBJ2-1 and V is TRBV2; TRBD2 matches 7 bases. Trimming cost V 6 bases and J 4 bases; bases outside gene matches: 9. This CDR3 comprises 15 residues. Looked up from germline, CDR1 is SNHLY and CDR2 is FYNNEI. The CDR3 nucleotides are TGTGCCAGCAGAGAGCGGGACGAGAGTTACAATGAGCAGTTCTTC. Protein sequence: CASRERDESYNEQFF.

This CDR3 reads CASSEQGSNNEQFF. The DNA for the CDR3 is TGTGCCAGCAGTGAACAGGGGTCGAACAATGAGCAGTTCTTC. The chain joins TRBV25-1 to TRBJ2-1; weak D call: TRBD1 (6 bases). The CDR3 runs to 14 residues. Trimming cost V 2 bases and J 5 bases, with 10 bases left between them. From germline, CDR1 is MGHDK and CDR2 SYGVNS. Based on the CDR3 plus reference TRBV25-1 and TRBJ2-1, the full variable domain is EADIYQTPRYLVIGTGKKITLECSQTMGHDKMYWYQQDPGMELHLIHYSYGVNSTEKGDLSSESTVSRIRTEHFPLTLESARPSHTSQYLCASSEQGSNNEQFFGPGTRLTVL.